The 21 T cell receptor beta chains reported below all come from one sample, sequenced in a study of OX40 agonist ivuxolimab in advanced cancers. Using immunoSEQ multiplex PCR, the repertoire was profiled, and TCRdb retains in-frame clones only, with some absent. The data hold tens of thousands of clones, with about 90% observed a single time. The sequenced sample was CD4+ or CD8+ T cells sorted from blood, obtained in a trial of the OX40 agonist ivuxolimab. These receptors came from an adult with an advanced solid tumor such as melanoma, head and neck, liver or kidney cancer.

The chain is built from TRBV4-1 and TRBJ1-4; no definite D call. The CDR3 is 14 residues long. Germline CDR1 reads MGHRA; CDR2 reads YSYEKL. With 4 bases removed from V and 0 bases from J, the gap between germline ends came to 6 bases. CDR3 DNA sequence: TGCGCCAGCAGCCTCCAGGCAACTAATGAAAAACTGTTTTTT. Residues: CASSLQATNEKLFF.

V is TRBV13 and J is TRBJ1-1; no firm D call. The V end lost 4 bases, the J end lost 3 bases, and 9 bases lay between the germline ends. Germline V gene lookup returns CDR1 PRHDT and CDR2 FYEKMQ (reference sequence). The CDR3 contains 13 residues. The CDR3 spells CASSSQDDTEAFF. The CDR3 DNA sequence: TGTGCCAGCAGCTCCCAGGACGACACTGAAGCTTTCTTT.

V is TRBV4-3 and J is TRBJ2-7; a weak D match, TRBD1 (6 bases). The CDR3 has 16 residues. Germline V lookup: CDR1 LGHNA, CDR2 YSLEER. Trimming left V 0 bases short and J 1 base short, with 13 bases between. CDR3 bases: TGCGCCAGCAGCCAAGAGGCTGGGGGCGCGTCCTACGAGCAGTACTTC. Translation: CASSQEAGGASYEQYF.

The rearrangement joins TRBV14 to TRBJ2-7; 7 bases map to TRBD1. V lost 4 bases, J lost 2 bases, and 8 bases stayed unmatched. CDR1 and CDR2 (germline): SGHDN, FVKESK. This CDR3 has 15 amino acids. CDR3 DNA sequence: TGTGCCAGCAGCCGATCTTGGACAGGTCCCTACGAGCAGTACTTC. Its protein product is CASSRSWTGPYEQYF.

V usage is TRBV10-1 and J usage is TRBJ2-2, with D uncertain. CDR1 and CDR2 (germline): WNHNN, SYGVQD (reference sequence). The CDR3 spans 13 residues. Trimming stripped 3 bases from V and 1 base from J, with 3 bases between. The CDR3 bases are TGCGCCAGCAGTGAAGGGAACACCGGGGAGCTGTTTTTT. Amino acids: CASSEGNTGELFF.

V gene TRBV5-7 combines with J gene TRBJ2-2, with 11 nucleotides matching TRBD2. TRBV5-7 is recorded as an ORF, its role being uncertain. The CDR3 contains 18 residues. V was clipped by 3 bases and J by 3 bases; unmatched bases: 10. The CDR3 is CASSSRTSGLDDTGELFF. CDR3 sequence (DNA): TGTGCCAGCAGCTCTCGGACTAGCGGGCTTGATGACACCGGGGAGCTGTTTTTT.

V is TRBV4-1 and J is TRBJ2-7, with D perhaps matching TRBD1 (6 bases). CDR3 length: 14 amino acids. V gave up 2 bases and J gave up 2 bases, with 10 bases separating them. Germline CDR1 reads MGHRA; CDR2 reads YSYEKL. Written as DNA, the CDR3 is TGCGCCAGCAGCCAACGGCAGGGGACCTACGAGCAGTACTTC. Its protein product is CASSQRQGTYEQYF.

This sequence joins TRBV10-1 and TRBJ2-1; no definite D call. This CDR3 spans 17 amino acids. V was trimmed by 0 bases and J by 3 bases, leaving 15 bases between them. Germline V gives CDR1 WNHNN, CDR2 SYGVQD (reference sequence). The CDR3 reads CASSESTPGAYYNEQFF. DNA of the CDR3: TGCGCCAGCAGTGAGTCGACTCCAGGAGCTTACTACAATGAGCAGTTCTTC.

V gene TRBV5-1 combines with J gene TRBJ2-1, with D possibly being TRBD1 or TRBD2 (6 bases each). There are 16 residues in the CDR3. Deletions cut 5 bases from V and 8 bases from J, with 23 bases between. Germline assignment: CDR1 SGHRS and CDR2 YFSETQ. The chain's CDR3 is CASRHGRGQVGDEQFF. For the CDR3, the DNA is TGCGCCAGCAGGCACGGACGGGGGCAGGTTGGGGATGAGCAGTTCTTC.

The chain carries TRBV5-1 and TRBJ2-7; D call uncertain. CDR3 length: 15 residues. CDR1 is SGHRS and CDR2 is YFSETQ in the germline V gene. V was trimmed by 2 bases and J by 3 bases, leaving 15 bases between them. This chain's CDR3 is CASSFGDRTVYEQYF. The CDR3 nucleotides read TGCGCCAGCAGCTTCGGCGACCGTACCGTCTACGAGCAGTACTTC.

This clone is labeled medium-sized. The chain has TRBV13 and TRBJ1-1; 8 bases are a match to TRBD1. The CDR3 contains 17 residues. V was pared by 4 bases and J by 0 bases, with 10 bases of the junction left unmatched. The V gene's germline CDR1 is PRHDT and CDR2 FYEKMQ (reference sequence). The CDR3 sequence is CASSSDETGALNTEAFF. In DNA, the CDR3 is TGTGCCAGCAGCTCGGATGAGACAGGGGCCTTGAACACTGAAGCTTTCTTT.

The table lists this clone with a few counts. The chain is built from TRBV5-1 and TRBJ2-7; 8 nucleotides agree with TRBD1. The CDR3 length is 14 residues. V lost 4 bases, J lost 2 bases, and 5 bases stayed unmatched. Germline CDR1 SGHRS, CDR2 YFSETQ. In nucleotides, the CDR3 is TGCGCCAGCAGCCGGCGGACAGGGCCCTACGAGCAGTACTTC. Its translation is CASSRRTGPYEQYF.

The chain recombines TRBV27 with TRBJ1-5; D is perhaps TRBD1 (6 bases). V was trimmed by 5 bases and J by 1 base, leaving 21 bases between them. Per germline, CDR1 MNHEY and CDR2 SMNVEV (reference sequence). The CDR3 is made up of 18 amino acids. The CDR3, as DNA: TGTGCCAGCAGTATACTTTATACAGGGCCTGAGAGCAATCAGCCCCAGCATTTT. Amino acids: CASSILYTGPESNQPQHF.

The chain employs TRBV5-4 and TRBJ1-2, with 7 bases matching TRBD1. Germline CDR1 SGHNT, CDR2 YYREEE (reference sequence). J was trimmed by 3 bases and V by 0 bases; bases with no gene match: 2. The CDR3 consists of 14 residues. CDR3 nucleotide sequence: TGTGCCAGCAGCTTGGTTACAGGGGACTATGGCTACACCTTC. This codes for CASSLVTGDYGYTF.

V is TRBV7-8 and J is TRBJ2-7; 7 bases are shared with TRBD1. With V trimmed by 5 bases and J by 2 bases, 6 bases remained unmatched. CDR1 and CDR2 from the germline V gene are SGHVS and FQNEAQ. This CDR3 is 14 amino acids long. DNA for the CDR3: TGTGCCAGCAGCCCAGGTGGGACAGCCTACGAGCAGTACTTC. Translation gives CASSPGGTAYEQYF.

The J gene is TRBJ2-7, the V gene TRBV6-5, with D possibly being TRBD1 (7 bases). Germline-derived CDR1 and CDR2 are MNHEY and SVGAGI. V gave up 5 bases and J gave up 3 bases, with 8 bases separating them. The CDR3 runs to 12 residues. DNA of the CDR3: TGTGCCAGCAGTCAGGGGGGCTACGAGCAGTACTTC. This translates into CASSQGGYEQYF.

The V gene is TRBV30, the J gene TRBJ2-1; possible D gene TRBD1, 6 bases. The V end lost 0 bases, the J end lost 5 bases, and 14 bases lay between the germline ends. The CDR3 runs 15 residues. The germline gives CDR1 GTSNPN, CDR2 SVGIG (reference sequence). The CDR3 reads CAWSVRGTNNNEQFF. CDR3 coding DNA: TGTGCCTGGAGTGTACGTGGGACAAATAACAATGAGCAGTTCTTC. Together with reference TRBV30 and TRBJ2-1, the CDR3 gives the full variable domain: SQTIHQWPATLVQPVGSPLSLECTVEGTSNPNLYWYRQAAGRGLQLLFYSVGIGQISSEVPQNLSASRPQDRQFILSSKKLLLSDSGFYLCAWSVRGTNNNEQFFGPGTRLTVL.

V usage is TRBV6-1 and J usage is TRBJ2-3; 12 nucleotides line up with TRBD2. V trimming: 2 bases; J trimming: 4 bases; junction bases outside the gene matches: 1. This CDR3 region has 15 residues. Germline values: CDR1 MNHNS, CDR2 SASEGT. The CDR3 nucleotides are TGTGCCAGCAGTGAACTAGCGGGAGGGCCAGATACGCAGTATTTT. It encodes CASSELAGGPDTQYF.

The CDR3 reads CASSLVGLAVNEQFF. CDR3 sequence (DNA): TGTGCCAGCAGCTTAGTGGGACTAGCGGTAAATGAGCAGTTCTTC. The genes are TRBV7-9 and TRBJ2-1, with TRBD2 matching over 11 bases. In germline, CDR1 is SEHNR, CDR2 FQNEAQ (reference sequence). The V gene end was trimmed by 1 base and the J gene end by 7 bases; junction bases not matched to a gene: 3. The length of the CDR3 is 15 residues.

The chain links TRBV11-2 to TRBJ2-3; TRBD2 matches 9 bases. CDR3 size: 17 residues. The germline V gene has CDR1 SGHAT and CDR2 FQNNGV. V trimming: 1 base; J trimming: 5 bases; junction bases outside the gene matches: 10. Here the CDR3 reads CASSLGISGSDEDTQYF. In DNA, the CDR3 is TGTGCCAGCAGCTTAGGTATTAGCGGGAGTGATGAAGATACGCAGTATTTT. The full variable domain, its missing parts supplied by reference TRBV11-2 and TRBJ2-3, is EAGVAQSPRYKIIEKRQSVAFWCNPISGHATLYWYQQILGQGPKLLIQFQNNGVVDDSQLPKDRFSAERLKGVDSTLKIQPAKLEDSAVYLCASSLGISGSDEDTQYFGPGTRLTVL.

J is TRBJ2-7 and V is TRBV29-1; TRBD1 matches at 8 bases. Germline trimming cut 4 bases from V and 1 base from J; bases unmatched to any gene: 6. The germline CDR1 and CDR2 sequences are SQVTM and ANQGSEA. This CDR3 is built from 14 residues. The CDR3 loop is CSVGTGPGSYEQYF. The CDR3 region has the DNA TGCAGCGTTGGGACAGGGCCGGGATCCTACGAGCAGTACTTC.